Each of the 7 T cell receptor beta chains below was sequenced from the same sample in a study of blood T cell repertoires in COVID-19. Measured with immunoSEQ multiplex PCR; TCRdb has only the in-frame clones, and not every one. In the table there are some 230,000 clones, about 86% of which are singletons. The sample consisted of peripheral blood. These receptor sequences come from a woman aged 55-69 years with acute or convalescent COVID-19.

V gene TRBV28 combines with J gene TRBJ1-5, with 8 nucleotides matching TRBD1. Germline CDR1 and CDR2: MDHEN and SYDVKM. CDR3 size: 17 residues. The V segment lost 5 bases and the J segment 0 bases; nucleotides outside the gene matches: 9. The CDR3 sequence is CASSPSPGQDSNQPQHF. As DNA, the CDR3 is TGTGCCAGCAGTCCATCCCCGGGACAGGATAGCAATCAGCCCCAGCATTTT. The complete variable domain, with remaining parts taken from reference TRBV28 and TRBJ1-5, reads DVKVTQSSRYLVKRTGEKVFLECVQDMDHENMFWYRQDPGLGLRLIYFSYDVKMKEKGDIPEGYSVSREKKERFSLILESASTNQTSMYLCASSPSPGQDSNQPQHFGDGTRLSIL.

The rearrangement joins TRBV20-1 to TRBJ1-1; the D is unclear. The CDR3 extends over 11 amino acids. Trimming left V 4 bases short and J 5 bases short, with 8 bases between. Per the germline V gene, CDR1 is DFQATT and CDR2 is SNEGSKA (reference sequence). Here the CDR3 DNA reads TGCAGTGCTACACACGTAACTGAAGCTTTCTTT. Translated: CSATHVTEAFF.

The rearrangement joins TRBV19 to TRBJ2-1; possibly TRBD1 for D (5 bases). Trimming shortened V by 5 bases and J by 5 bases, and 10 bases separated the two germline ends. The CDR3 sequence is 13 residues long. Looked up from germline, CDR1 is LNHDA and CDR2 is SQIVND (reference sequence). CDR3 loop: CASSVTADNEQFF. The CDR3 nucleotides are TGTGCCAGTAGTGTGACAGCAGACAATGAGCAGTTCTTC.

This rearrangement joins TRBV7-9 to TRBJ2-1, with D uncertain. In germline, CDR1 is SEHNR, CDR2 FQNEAQ (reference sequence). Trimming took 2 bases from V and 5 from J, leaving 7 bases between them. This CDR3 region has 13 residues. Here the CDR3 reads CASSLNRDNEQFF. CDR3 DNA sequence: TGTGCCAGCAGCTTAAACAGAGACAATGAGCAGTTCTTC.

The chain carries TRBV2 and TRBJ1-4, with 8 bases aligning to TRBD1. From germline, CDR1 is SNHLY and CDR2 FYNNEI. V lost 6 bases to trimming and J lost 3 bases; unmatched junction nucleotides: 9. This CDR3 has 16 residues. The CDR3 reads CASSRIQGAANEKLFF. CDR3 DNA sequence: TGTGCCAGCAGCCGAATCCAGGGGGCAGCTAATGAAAAACTGTTTTTT.

The V call is TRBV7-2, the J call TRBJ2-5, with unresolved D. Germline V lookup: CDR1 SGHTA, CDR2 FQGNSA. CDR3 length: 12 amino acids. The V gene lost 2 bases and the J gene lost 2 bases, with 3 bases spanning the gap. The CDR3 DNA reads TGTGCCAGCAGCTTACATCAAGAGACCCAGTACTTC. Its translation: CASSLHQETQYF.

The J gene is TRBJ2-7, the V gene TRBV3-1 (or the pseudogene TRBV3-2); a possible D gene is TRBD2 (5 bases). The CDR3 loop spans 16 amino acids. Trimming took 1 base from V and 5 from J, leaving 18 bases between them. From germline, CDR1 is LGHDT and CDR2 YNNKEL (reference sequence). In DNA, the CDR3 is TGTGCCAGCAGCCAAGGGTACTCCGGGGTCCAGGACGAGCAGTACTTC. It codes for CASSQGYSGVQDEQYF.